Each of the 17 T cell receptor beta chains below was sequenced from the same sample in a study of glioma-infiltrating T cells after dendritic cell vaccination. Time point denoted: after dendritic cell vaccination, including at tumor progression/relapse. Sequenced by immunoSEQ multiplex PCR; TCRdb stores in-frame clones only, minus some. The repertoire consists of roughly 60,000 clones, with 86% occurring once and the leading ten covering approximately 10%. The sequencing used blood, collected after dendritic cell vaccination. All receptors come from a human donor with glioblastoma.

The chain links TRBV30 to TRBJ2-4, with 7 bases lining up with TRBD1. Germline V gene data show CDR1 as GTSNPN and CDR2 as SVGIG (reference sequence). With 2 bases clipped from V and 0 bases from J, the junction kept 10 bases outside the gene matches. The CDR3 spans 17 residues. As DNA, the CDR3 is TGTGCCTGGAGTACCGGGACAGCGATTCTAGCCAAAAACATTCAGTACTTC. It codes for CAWSTGTAILAKNIQYF.

This chain joins TRBV11-3 and TRBJ1-3; 9 bases fit TRBD1. V lost 5 bases, J lost 1 base, and 3 bases stayed unmatched. The CDR3 consists of 15 residues. Germline-derived CDR1 and CDR2 are SGHNT and YENEEA. The CDR3: CASSRGTGSGNTIYF. In DNA form, the CDR3 reads TGTGCCAGCAGCCGCGGGACAGGGTCTGGAAACACCATATATTTT.

The V call is TRBV5-1, the J call TRBJ2-3; 8 nucleotides match TRBD2. Germline V lookup: CDR1 SGHRS, CDR2 YFSETQ. The CDR3 is made up of 13 amino acids. V shed 4 bases, J shed 6 bases, and the junction held 4 bases outside the gene matches. CDR3 amino acids: CASSPGGADTQYF. The CDR3 nucleotides read TGCGCCAGCAGCCCCGGGGGGGCGGATACGCAGTATTTT. Filled out from reference TRBV5-1 and TRBJ2-3, the complete variable domain reads KAGVTQTPRYLIKTRGQQVTLSCSPISGHRSVSWYQQTPGQGLQFLFEYFSETQRNKGNFPGRFSGRQFSNSRSEMNVSTLELGDSALYLCASSPGGADTQYFGPGTRLTVL.

The chain employs TRBV4-1 and TRBJ2-7; 11 bases agree with TRBD2. The CDR3 loop spans 19 amino acids. V was clipped by 0 bases and J by 1 base; unmatched bases: 11. Germline values: CDR1 MGHRA, CDR2 YSYEKL. Here the CDR3 DNA reads TGCGCCAGCAGCCAAGACCTAGCGGGGGGACACCGAACATCCTACGAGCAGTACTTC. This translates into CASSQDLAGGHRTSYEQYF.

The gene calls are TRBV30 and TRBJ2-5; 10 bases are shared with TRBD2. Trimming at V came to 4 bases and at J to 7 bases, leaving 9 bases not matched to a gene. CDR3 length equals 14 residues. Germline CDR1 is GTSNPN and CDR2 is SVGIG (reference sequence). This CDR3 is CAWTSGSKGGTQYF. CDR3 coding DNA: TGTGCCTGGACTAGCGGGAGTAAGGGGGGGACCCAGTACTTC.

The CDR3 region is CASSFPGGEVEQYF. The CDR3 DNA is TGTGCCAGCAGCTTCCCAGGGGGCGAAGTCGAGCAGTACTTC. The chain is built from TRBV5-6 and TRBJ2-7, with 8 bases that match TRBD1. Germline trimming cut 2 bases from V and 6 bases from J; bases unmatched to any gene: 7. This CDR3 is built from 14 residues. CDR1 is SGHDT and CDR2 is YYEEEE in the germline V gene.

J is TRBJ2-5 and V is TRBV2; 7 nucleotides agree with TRBD2. Trimming at V came to 7 bases and at J to 6 bases, leaving 14 bases not matched to a gene. The germline CDR1 and CDR2 sequences are SNHLY and FYNNEI. The CDR3 runs 15 residues. CDR3 loop: CASTPGAGPLKTQYF. CDR3 bases: TGTGCCAGCACCCCCGGAGCGGGGCCCCTCAAGACCCAGTACTTC.

V gene TRBV7-2 combines with J gene TRBJ2-7; the D gene is possibly TRBD2 (5 bases). This CDR3 has 13 residues. Germline CDR1 and CDR2: SGHTA and FQGNSA. Trimming left V 3 bases short and J 7 bases short, with 13 bases between. CDR3 DNA sequence: TGTGCCAGCAGCTTCGGACTCCCTTGGGAGCAGTACTTC. It codes for CASSFGLPWEQYF.

This clone was detected a few times. This chain connects TRBV5-1 to TRBJ1-2; no firm D call. The V end lost 4 bases, the J end lost 1 base, and 11 bases lay between the germline ends. The CDR3 extends over 14 amino acids. Germline-derived CDR1 and CDR2 are SGHRS and YFSETQ. In DNA form, the CDR3 reads TGCGCCAGCAGCCCCCCTGGCGGTAACTATGGCTACACCTTC. It specifies CASSPPGGNYGYTF.

The genes are TRBV12-5 and TRBJ2-3; the match to TRBD2 covers 14 bases. CDR3 length equals 15 residues. The germline CDR1 and CDR2 sequences are LGHNT and FRNRAP. The V segment lost 6 bases and the J segment 3 bases; nucleotides outside the gene matches: 2. CDR3 sequence: CASGRTSGRTDTQYF. The CDR3 DNA sequence: TGTGCTAGTGGGCGGACTAGCGGGAGGACAGATACGCAGTATTTT.

This clone occurred once. The chain employs TRBV5-1 and TRBJ2-7; 11 bases align to TRBD1. The CDR3 is made up of 14 amino acids. The germline V gene encodes CDR1 SGHRS and CDR2 YFSETQ. Losses at the gene ends were 5 bases for V and 3 bases for J; bases not matched to a gene: 4. CDR3 protein: CASSSGTGGYEQYF. The CDR3 region has the DNA TGCGCCAGCAGTTCCGGGACAGGGGGCTACGAGCAGTACTTC.

The chain has TRBV6-6 and TRBJ1-6; TRBD1 aligns across 8 bases. This CDR3 contains 13 residues. Losses at the gene ends were 5 bases for V and 6 bases for J; bases not matched to a gene: 0. Germline V gene data show CDR1 as MNHNY and CDR2 as SVGAGI (reference sequence). This chain's CDR3 is CASSGQGNSPLHF. The CDR3 nucleotides read TGTGCCAGCAGTGGACAGGGTAATTCACCCCTCCACTTT.

This clone has just one count. The V gene is TRBV18, the J gene TRBJ1-4, with 7 positions matching TRBD1. This CDR3 has 15 amino acids. Germline trimming cut 5 bases from V and 3 bases from J; bases unmatched to any gene: 6. Germline lookup yields CDR1 KGHSH and CDR2 LQKENI. The CDR3 bases are TGTGCCAGCTCATCTACCAGGGGGTCTAATGAAAAACTGTTTTTT. The encoded protein is CASSSTRGSNEKLFF.

The rearrangement joins TRBV30 to TRBJ2-5; TRBD1 agrees at 8 bases. The CDR3 length is 14 residues. Germline trimming cut 5 bases from V and 5 bases from J; bases unmatched to any gene: 10. Germline V gene sequence: CDR1 GTSNPN, CDR2 SVGIG (reference sequence). The CDR3 coding sequence is TGTGCCTGGGGTGGACAGGGACTTGGGGAGACCCAGTACTTC. It is translated as CAWGGQGLGETQYF.

The chain's CDR3 is CAWSPRTGLRGEQFF. The CDR3 DNA reads as TGTGCCTGGAGTCCGAGGACAGGCCTTCGAGGTGAGCAGTTCTTC. V and J are TRBV30 and TRBJ2-1; 7 nucleotides line up with TRBD1. With V trimmed by 2 bases and J by 9 bases, 13 bases remained unmatched. The CDR3 runs to 15 residues. Per the germline V gene, CDR1 is GTSNPN and CDR2 is SVGIG (reference sequence).

This rearrangement joins TRBV7-6 to TRBJ2-3, with 8 bases matching TRBD1. Germline V CDR1 and CDR2: SGHVS, FNYEAQ. V lost 2 bases and J lost 2; bases outside the gene matches: 9. CDR3 size: 17 residues. This CDR3 is CASSLQSRGPLTDTQYF. In nucleotides, the CDR3 is TGTGCCAGCAGCTTACAGAGCAGGGGGCCTCTCACAGATACGCAGTATTTT.

In the case of this clone: This sample also contains other DNA sequences that code for the same CDR3. The CDR3 nucleotides are TGTGCCTGGAGTGCCTACCTGCCGGGACAGGGCGGGTTAAGCTCCTATAATTCACCCCTCCACTTT. Protein sequence: CAWSAYLPGQGGLSSYNSPLHF. The gene calls are TRBV30 and TRBJ1-6; 9 nucleotides line up with TRBD1. The junction had 19 bases not matched to a gene; V was cut back by 1 base and J by 0 bases. Germline-derived CDR1 and CDR2 are GTSNPN and SVGIG (reference sequence). The CDR3 contains 22 residues.